Here is one TCR beta chain with its context. Generated by immunoSEQ multiplex PCR, the TCRdb table keeps only in-frame clones and is missing some. The sample yields a few million clones, 90% to 95% seen once. Germline V lookup: CDR1 MDHEN, CDR2 SYDVKM. J gave up 0 bases and V 6 bases, and 14 bases lay outside the gene matches. This CDR3 is built from 19 residues. The data stem from a study of shared clonotypes between healthy human individuals. Overall study context: CD8 memory received one plate per donor, CD8 naive two, CD4 memory three and CD4 naive three.

Sequencing input: naive CD4+ T cells from PBMCs. Subset noted: CD45RA+ positively selected. The genes are TRBV28 and TRBJ2-6, with 7 nucleotides matching TRBD2. This receptor was taken from a man younger than 35 in good health. Some clones in this sample may be carry-over from other donors' samples. CDR3 sequence (DNA): TGTGCCAGCAGAGGAAGGTCTGGGGGGGAAATCTCTGGGGCCAACGTCCTGACTTTC. Translation: CASRGRSGGEISGANVLTF.